Listed below are T cell receptor beta chains from one sample, sequenced in a study of T cell changes during pregnancy in multiple sclerosis. Repertoires were generated with immunoSEQ multiplex PCR, while TCRdb's copy carries only in-frame clones and drops some. The sample contains about 41,000 clones, approximately 90% of which appear only once. The sample consisted of CD8+ T cells from peripheral blood mononuclear cells, taken in the third trimester of pregnancy. All receptors derive from a female donor with multiple sclerosis, enrolled in a pregnancy study. CDR3s include the opening cysteine and the closing phenylalanine or tryptophan. Each record gives: D gene, clone size, J gene, V gene, CDR3 length, CDR3 protein, CDR3 DNA. A D gene is named only where the DNA matches it firmly. Some rows mark clone size as missing; the rest say once, few, many or name a class of expanded clone.

D gene: TRBD1; clone size: -; J gene: TRBJ1-1; V gene: TRBV28; CDR3 length: 14; CDR3 protein: CASRLDRGGTEAFF; CDR3 DNA: TGTGCCAGCAGATTAGACAGGGGAGGCACTGAAGCTTTCTTT
D gene: -; clone size: -; J gene: TRBJ1-5; V gene: TRBV7-6; CDR3 length: 17; CDR3 protein: CASSLAELPTFDQPQHF; CDR3 DNA: TGTGCCAGCAGCTTAGCGGAACTGCCGACTTTCGATCAGCCCCAGCATTTT
D gene: -; clone size: -; J gene: TRBJ2-1; V gene: TRBV4-3; CDR3 length: 16; CDR3 protein: CASSQFGGGEDNEQFF; CDR3 DNA: TGCGCCAGCAGCCAATTTGGAGGAGGGGAAGACAATGAGCAGTTCTTC
D gene: TRBD1; clone size: once; J gene: TRBJ2-1; V gene: TRBV7-9; CDR3 length: 18; CDR3 protein: CASSLGRGRVSSYNEQFF; CDR3 DNA: TGTGCCAGCAGCTTGGGAAGGGGGCGGGTCTCCTCCTACAATGAGCAGTTCTTC
D gene: -; clone size: -; J gene: TRBJ1-2; V gene: TRBV27; CDR3 length: 16; CDR3 protein: CASSPSTGLLVYGYTF; CDR3 DNA: TGTGCCAGCAGTCCATCGACAGGTCTTTTGGTCTATGGCTACACCTTC
D gene: -; clone size: -; J gene: TRBJ1-2; V gene: TRBV7-9; CDR3 length: 13; CDR3 protein: CASSLAASYGYTF; CDR3 DNA: TGTGCCAGCAGCTTAGCGGCAAGCTATGGCTACACCTTC
D gene: -; clone size: -; J gene: TRBJ1-1; V gene: TRBV7-8; CDR3 length: 14; CDR3 protein: CASSLEGREAEAFF; CDR3 DNA: TGTGCCAGCAGCTTAGAAGGGAGAGAAGCTGAAGCTTTCTTT
D gene: -; clone size: -; J gene: TRBJ1-1; V gene: TRBV28; CDR3 length: 14; CDR3 protein: CASSTYREGIEAFF; CDR3 DNA: TGTGCCAGCAGTACATACAGGGAAGGAATTGAAGCTTTCTTT
D gene: TRBD1; clone size: few; J gene: TRBJ2-7; V gene: TRBV6-5; CDR3 length: 15; CDR3 protein: CASSATRTGNHEQYF; CDR3 DNA: TGTGCCAGCAGTGCTACCAGGACAGGCAACCACGAGCAGTACTTC
D gene: TRBD1; clone size: -; J gene: TRBJ2-7; V gene: TRBV6-5; CDR3 length: 15; CDR3 protein: CASSRRDRVIDEQYF; CDR3 DNA: TGTGCCAGCAGTCGTCGGGACAGGGTAATCGACGAGCAGTACTTC
D gene: TRBD2; clone size: -; J gene: TRBJ2-5; V gene: TRBV7-2; CDR3 length: 16; CDR3 protein: CASTDYLGTSGETQYF; CDR3 DNA: TGTGCCAGCACCGATTACCTTGGGACTAGCGGGGAGACCCAGTACTTC
D gene: TRBD2; clone size: once; J gene: TRBJ2-7; V gene: TRBV5-4; CDR3 length: 16; CDR3 protein: CASSLVIAGSSYEQYF; CDR3 DNA: TGTGCCAGCAGCTTGGTCATAGCGGGGAGCTCCTACGAGCAGTACTTC
D gene: TRBD1; clone size: -; J gene: TRBJ1-4; V gene: TRBV5-5; CDR3 length: 17; CDR3 protein: CASSWPDRGQTNEKLFF; CDR3 DNA: TGTGCCAGCAGCTGGCCGGACAGGGGGCAAACTAATGAAAAACTGTTTTTT
D gene: -; clone size: -; J gene: TRBJ1-2; V gene: TRBV19; CDR3 length: 13; CDR3 protein: CASPDTLLYGYTF; CDR3 DNA: TGTGCCAGTCCGGACACCTTACTCTATGGCTACACCTTC
D gene: TRBD1; clone size: once; J gene: TRBJ1-5; V gene: TRBV27; CDR3 length: 16; CDR3 protein: CASSPGQGFYNQPQHF; CDR3 DNA: TGTGCCAGCTCCCCGGGACAGGGTTTCTACAATCAGCCCCAGCATTTT
D gene: -; clone size: -; J gene: TRBJ2-1; V gene: TRBV2; CDR3 length: 17; CDR3 protein: CASSEEGVTSSYNEQFF; CDR3 DNA: TGTGCCAGCAGTGAAGAGGGTGTGACTAGCTCCTACAATGAGCAGTTCTTC
D gene: TRBD1; clone size: -; J gene: TRBJ2-2; V gene: TRBV30; CDR3 length: 16; CDR3 protein: CAWSGETGGVGGELFF; CDR3 DNA: TGTGCCTGGAGTGGGGAGACAGGGGGAGTCGGCGGGGAGCTGTTTTTT
D gene: -; clone size: -; J gene: TRBJ1-1; V gene: TRBV27; CDR3 length: 14; CDR3 protein: CASSLQASNTEAFF; CDR3 DNA: TGTGCCAGCAGTTTACAGGCTTCTAACACTGAAGCTTTCTTT
D gene: TRBD2; clone size: once; J gene: TRBJ2-2; V gene: TRBV28; CDR3 length: 18; CDR3 protein: CASSLLLAGVGNTGELFF; CDR3 DNA: TGTGCCAGCAGTTTACTCCTAGCGGGAGTGGGGAACACCGGGGAGCTGTTTTTT
D gene: -; clone size: once; J gene: TRBJ2-1; V gene: TRBV4-3; CDR3 length: 12; CDR3 protein: CASSQDNNEQFF; CDR3 DNA: TGCGCCAGCAGCCAAGACAACAATGAGCAGTTCTTC
D gene: -; clone size: -; J gene: TRBJ1-1; V gene: TRBV30; CDR3 length: 12; CDR3 protein: CAWGDSRTEAFF; CDR3 DNA: TGTGCCTGGGGTGACAGTCGCACTGAAGCTTTCTTT
D gene: TRBD1; clone size: -; J gene: TRBJ1-2; V gene: TRBV27; CDR3 length: 12; CDR3 protein: CASRDRGYGYTF; CDR3 DNA: TGTGCCAGCAGGGACAGGGGGTATGGCTACACCTTC
D gene: -; clone size: once; J gene: TRBJ2-2; V gene: TRBV6-4; CDR3 length: 13; CDR3 protein: CASSDGDTGELFF; CDR3 DNA: TGTGCCAGCAGTGACGGAGACACCGGGGAGCTGTTTTTT
D gene: TRBD1; clone size: once; J gene: TRBJ2-7; V gene: TRBV7-8; CDR3 length: 14; CDR3 protein: CASSPGQGLYEQYF; CDR3 DNA: TGTGCCAGCAGCCCGGGACAGGGTCTCTACGAGCAGTACTTC
D gene: -; clone size: -; J gene: TRBJ1-4; V gene: TRBV6-5; CDR3 length: 10; CDR3 protein: CASSGEKLFF; CDR3 DNA: TGTGCCAGCTCGGGTGAAAAACTGTTTTTT
D gene: -; clone size: -; J gene: TRBJ2-5; V gene: TRBV2; CDR3 length: 15; CDR3 protein: CASKNRDRPQETQYF; CDR3 DNA: TGTGCCAGCAAAAACCGTGACAGACCTCAAGAGACCCAGTACTTC
D gene: TRBD1; clone size: -; J gene: TRBJ1-1; V gene: TRBV7-9; CDR3 length: 17; CDR3 protein: CASSETTGGPLNTEAFF; CDR3 DNA: TGTGCCAGCAGCGAAACTACAGGGGGGCCTTTGAACACTGAAGCTTTCTTT
D gene: -; clone size: -; J gene: TRBJ2-2; V gene: TRBV28; CDR3 length: 12; CDR3 protein: CASSSETGELFF; CDR3 DNA: TGTGCCAGCAGTTCAGAAACCGGGGAGCTGTTTTTT
D gene: -; clone size: -; J gene: TRBJ1-1; V gene: TRBV15; CDR3 length: 15; CDR3 protein: CATSRDRSGGTEAFF; CDR3 DNA: TGTGCCACCAGCAGAGATCGGTCGGGGGGCACTGAAGCTTTCTTT
D gene: -; clone size: -; J gene: TRBJ2-7; V gene: TRBV5-1; CDR3 length: 15; CDR3 protein: CASSLGRGSSYEQYF; CDR3 DNA: TGCGCCAGCAGCTTGGGCAGGGGCAGCTCCTACGAGCAGTACTTC
D gene: -; clone size: -; J gene: TRBJ2-3; V gene: TRBV5-6; CDR3 length: 11; CDR3 protein: CASSFQDTQYF; CDR3 DNA: TGTGCCAGCAGCTTTCAAGATACGCAGTATTTT
D gene: -; clone size: -; J gene: TRBJ1-5; V gene: TRBV29-1; CDR3 length: 14; CDR3 protein: CSVLGQDDNQPQHF; CDR3 DNA: TGCAGCGTCCTCGGACAAGATGATAATCAGCCCCAGCATTTT
D gene: -; clone size: -; J gene: TRBJ2-1; V gene: TRBV7-9; CDR3 length: 13; CDR3 protein: CASSLPTGIEQFF; CDR3 DNA: TGTGCCAGCAGCTTACCCACAGGGATTGAGCAGTTCTTC
D gene: -; clone size: -; J gene: TRBJ1-2; V gene: TRBV27; CDR3 length: 13; CDR3 protein: CASSLGRGGGYTF; CDR3 DNA: TGTGCCAGCAGTTTAGGTAGGGGAGGTGGCTACACCTTC
D gene: TRBD2; clone size: -; J gene: TRBJ2-5; V gene: TRBV27; CDR3 length: 18; CDR3 protein: CASSLTPPLADFQETQYF; CDR3 DNA: TGTGCCAGCAGTTTAACCCCCCCACTAGCGGATTTCCAAGAGACCCAGTACTTC
D gene: -; clone size: -; J gene: TRBJ1-5; V gene: TRBV28; CDR3 length: 13; CDR3 protein: CASSFGSNQPQHF; CDR3 DNA: TGTGCCAGCAGTTTCGGGAGCAATCAGCCCCAGCATTTT
D gene: TRBD1; clone size: -; J gene: TRBJ2-3; V gene: TRBV9; CDR3 length: 15; CDR3 protein: CASSDSGTGTDTQYF; CDR3 DNA: TGTGCCAGCAGCGATTCCGGGACAGGCACAGATACGCAGTATTTT
D gene: -; clone size: -; J gene: TRBJ1-3; V gene: TRBV4-3; CDR3 length: 14; CDR3 protein: CASSLDSSGNTIYF; CDR3 DNA: TGCGCCAGCAGCCTGGACAGCTCTGGAAACACCATATATTTT
D gene: -; clone size: -; J gene: TRBJ1-5; V gene: TRBV6-5; CDR3 length: 13; CDR3 protein: CASSYSYNQPQHF; CDR3 DNA: TGTGCCAGCAGTTACTCCTACAATCAGCCCCAGCATTTT
D gene: TRBD2; clone size: -; J gene: TRBJ2-1; V gene: TRBV30; CDR3 length: 17; CDR3 protein: CAWKGLAGLSSYNEQFF; CDR3 DNA: TGTGCCTGGAAAGGACTAGCGGGCCTGAGCTCCTACAATGAGCAGTTCTTC
D gene: TRBD1; clone size: -; J gene: TRBJ1-5; V gene: TRBV7-9; CDR3 length: 17; CDR3 protein: CASSRDRARGSNQPQHF; CDR3 DNA: TGTGCCAGCAGCCGGGACAGGGCCCGGGGGAGCAATCAGCCCCAGCATTTT
D gene: TRBD1; clone size: -; J gene: TRBJ2-7; V gene: TRBV27; CDR3 length: 14; CDR3 protein: CASSFDPRGFEQYF; CDR3 DNA: TGTGCCAGCAGTTTCGATCCCAGGGGGTTCGAGCAGTACTTC
D gene: TRBD1; clone size: -; J gene: TRBJ1-4; V gene: TRBV28; CDR3 length: 19; CDR3 protein: CASRIRVWDRESTNEKLFF; CDR3 DNA: TGTGCCAGCAGGATTAGGGTCTGGGACAGGGAGTCAACTAATGAAAAACTGTTTTTT
D gene: -; clone size: -; J gene: TRBJ1-3; V gene: TRBV6-4; CDR3 length: 15; CDR3 protein: CASRHGELPGNTIYF; CDR3 DNA: TGTGCCAGCAGACACGGGGAGCTGCCTGGAAACACCATATATTTT
D gene: TRBD2; clone size: -; J gene: TRBJ2-1; V gene: TRBV4-2; CDR3 length: 15; CDR3 protein: CASSHGLDSYNEQFF; CDR3 DNA: TGTGCCAGCAGCCACGGACTAGACTCCTACAATGAGCAGTTCTTC
D gene: -; clone size: -; J gene: TRBJ1-1; V gene: TRBV6-5; CDR3 length: 13; CDR3 protein: CASRPRAWTEAFF; CDR3 DNA: TGTGCCAGCAGACCCAGGGCCTGGACTGAAGCTTTCTTT
D gene: -; clone size: -; J gene: TRBJ1-5; V gene: TRBV19; CDR3 length: 13; CDR3 protein: CASSWAENQPQHF; CDR3 DNA: TGTGCCAGTAGTTGGGCAGAGAATCAGCCCCAGCATTTT
D gene: TRBD1; clone size: -; J gene: TRBJ2-7; V gene: TRBV11-3; CDR3 length: 14; CDR3 protein: CASSSPGGVYEQYF; CDR3 DNA: TGTGCCAGCAGCTCCCCAGGGGGCGTCTACGAGCAGTACTTC
D gene: -; clone size: -; J gene: TRBJ1-2; V gene: TRBV6-5; CDR3 length: 16; CDR3 protein: CASSYSGQLPNYGYTF; CDR3 DNA: TGTGCCAGCAGTTATTCAGGACAGCTTCCTAACTATGGCTACACCTTC
D gene: -; clone size: -; J gene: TRBJ1-2; V gene: TRBV4-3; CDR3 length: 15; CDR3 protein: CASSPTDTLSRGYTF; CDR3 DNA: TGCGCCAGCAGCCCGACGGACACCCTCTCGAGGGGCTACACCTTC